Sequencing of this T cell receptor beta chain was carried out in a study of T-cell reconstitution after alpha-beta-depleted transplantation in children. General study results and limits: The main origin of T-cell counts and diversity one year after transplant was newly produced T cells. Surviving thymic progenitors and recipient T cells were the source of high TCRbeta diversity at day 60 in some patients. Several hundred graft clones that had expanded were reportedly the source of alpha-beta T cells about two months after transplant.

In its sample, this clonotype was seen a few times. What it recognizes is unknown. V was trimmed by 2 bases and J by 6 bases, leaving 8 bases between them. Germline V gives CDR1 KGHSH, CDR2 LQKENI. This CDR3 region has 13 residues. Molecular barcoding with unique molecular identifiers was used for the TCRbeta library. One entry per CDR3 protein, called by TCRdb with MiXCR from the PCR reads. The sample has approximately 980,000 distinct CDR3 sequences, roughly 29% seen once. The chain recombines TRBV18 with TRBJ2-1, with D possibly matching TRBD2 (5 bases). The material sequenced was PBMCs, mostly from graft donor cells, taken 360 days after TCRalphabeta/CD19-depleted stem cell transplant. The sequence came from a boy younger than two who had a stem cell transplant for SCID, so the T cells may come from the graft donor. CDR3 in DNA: TGTGCCAGCTCACCAGTTGAGGGCAATGAGCAGTTCTTC. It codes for CASSPVEGNEQFF.